Following are 31 T cell receptor beta chains from one sample sequenced in a study of human T cells and chemical hapten exposure. TCRdb used MiXCR to reprocess the RACE reads, holding one entry per CDR3 protein. The profile shows about 380,000 distinct CDR3 sequences, 5.1% of them singletons. As for time point: pre-sensitization, week 0. The treatment denotes: therapeutic diphenylcyclopropenone sensitization with weekly scalp DPC. The source was whole blood, collected in connection with sensitization to the hapten diphenylcyclopropenone (DPC). These receptors all come from a woman in her fifties or sixties with alopecia areata. Some clones in this sample may be carry-over from other donors' samples.

This clonotype was observed a handful of times. V usage is TRBV6-6 and J usage is TRBJ2-7; D gene uncertain. Deletions cut 2 bases from V and 5 bases from J, with 13 bases between. Per the germline V gene, CDR1 is MNHNY and CDR2 is SVGAGI (reference sequence). The length of the CDR3 is 14 residues. CDR3 residues: CASSYQTHPHEQYF. CDR3 nucleotides: TGTGCCAGCAGTTACCAGACCCACCCACACGAGCAGTACTTC.

V and J are TRBV9 and TRBJ1-1, with D uncertain. From germline, CDR1 is SGDLS and CDR2 YYNGEE. CDR3 length: 12 residues. V was clipped by 2 bases and J by 8 bases, with 10 bases between them. The CDR3 coding sequence is TGTGCCAGCAGCGTTGGTGGGTCGGAAGCTTTCTTT. Its translation: CASSVGGSEAFF.

Here the CDR3 reads CSASSGQGGVDTQYF. CDR3 sequence (DNA): TGCAGTGCTTCCAGCGGGCAGGGGGGGGTAGATACGCAGTATTTT. V is TRBV20-1 and J is TRBJ2-3; D possibly uses TRBD1 or TRBD2 (7 bases each). The length of the CDR3 is 15 residues. The germline V and J ends were trimmed by 5 bases and 5 bases, with 20 bases remaining between them. Germline V lookup: CDR1 DFQATT, CDR2 SNEGSKA (reference sequence).

This clonotype was counted ten times or more. The J gene is TRBJ1-4, the V gene TRBV6-5; D gene ambiguous. Germline V CDR1 and CDR2: MNHEY, SVGAGI. V lost 2 bases, J lost 0 bases, and 4 bases lay in between. The CDR3 totals 14 residues. CDR3 in amino acids: CASSYTSTNEKLFF. In DNA form, the CDR3 reads TGTGCCAGCAGTTACACTTCAACTAATGAAAAACTGTTTTTT.

The rearrangement joins TRBV4-3 to TRBJ2-5, with 10 nucleotides matching TRBD1. J gave up 5 bases and V 3 bases, and 9 bases lay outside the gene matches. The CDR3 loop spans 16 amino acids. Germline values: CDR1 LGHNA, CDR2 YSLEER. For the CDR3, the DNA is TGCGCCAGCAGCCAGGATGGGACAGGGGACGTGGAGACCCAGTACTTC. This translates into CASSQDGTGDVETQYF.

V gene TRBV29-1 combines with J gene TRBJ2-1; D is unresolved. From germline, CDR1 is SQVTM and CDR2 ANQGSEA. The CDR3 runs to 13 residues. The V and J ends lost 3 bases and 0 bases respectively, with 6 bases between them. The CDR3 sequence: CSVDSISYNEQFF. CDR3 coding DNA: TGCAGCGTTGATTCAATCTCCTACAATGAGCAGTTCTTC.

This clonotype was recorded many times. The gene calls are TRBV6-5 and TRBJ2-7, with 7 nucleotides matching TRBD2. The germline V gene encodes CDR1 MNHEY and CDR2 SVGAGI. After removal of 0 bases from V and 2 bases from J, the junction contained 4 bases not matched to a gene. This CDR3 is built from 15 residues. This CDR3 is CASSYSASGTYEQYF. The CDR3 nucleotides are TGTGCCAGCAGTTACTCGGCTAGCGGTACCTACGAGCAGTACTTC.

This clonotype was counted ten times or more. The chain's CDR3 is CASSVGDEDTQYF. The CDR3 DNA reads TGTGCCAGCAGCGTAGGGGACGAAGATACGCAGTATTTT. The V and J genes are TRBV9 and TRBJ2-3; D is tentatively TRBD1 or TRBD2 (5 bases each). The V gene lost 0 bases and the J gene lost 5 bases, with 7 bases spanning the gap. Germline V gene sequence: CDR1 SGDLS, CDR2 YYNGEE. This CDR3 region has 13 residues.

The chain employs TRBV18 and TRBJ1-6; no clear D gene. The germline V and J ends were trimmed by 3 bases and 0 bases, with 9 bases remaining between them. The CDR3 length is 16 residues. CDR1 is KGHSH, CDR2 LQKENI, per germline. DNA of the CDR3: TGTGCCAGCTCACCGGGCGTGAGCTCCTATAATTCACCCCTCCACTTT. Residues: CASSPGVSSYNSPLHF.

This clonotype was seen repeatedly, ten times or more. The V call is TRBV28, the J call TRBJ2-7, with 9 bases that match TRBD1. The V and J ends lost 4 bases and 5 bases, in that order; junction bases with no gene match: 9. This CDR3 is 15 amino acids long. Germline V gene lookup returns CDR1 MDHEN and CDR2 SYDVKM. The CDR3 nucleotides read TGTGCCAGCAGTTCGATCCGGGACAGGGCCAACGAGCAGTACTTC. It translates to CASSSIRDRANEQYF. Combining the CDR3 with reference TRBV28 and TRBJ2-7 gives the whole variable domain DVKVTQSSRYLVKRTGEKVFLECVQDMDHENMFWYRQDPGLGLRLIYFSYDVKMKEKGDIPEGYSVSREKKERFSLILESASTNQTSMYLCASSSIRDRANEQYFGPGTRLTVT.

This clonotype has just a few counts. An end of the junction does not agree with germline; a read error may underlie this. CDR3 sequence reads: CASSQVTLAGGPWYNEQFF. The CDR3 nucleotides are TGTGCCAGCAGCCAAGTGACCCTAGCGGGGGGGCCCTGGTACAATGAACAGTTCTTC. The chain employs TRBV3-1 and TRBJ2-1; 12 bases match TRBD2. The CDR3 contains 19 residues. The germline V gene has CDR1 LGHDT and CDR2 YNNKEL (reference sequence).

CDR3 sequence (DNA): TGTGCCTGGAGTCCCTCGGCGCCCGGGGAGCTGTTTTTT. This sequence encodes CAWSPSAPGELFF. The chain employs TRBV30 and TRBJ2-2; D remains unclear. This CDR3 has 13 residues. Trimming shortened V by 2 bases and J by 6 bases, and 10 bases separated the two germline ends. CDR1 GTSNPN and CDR2 SVGIG come from the germline V gene (reference sequence).

For this clonotype: Here the CDR3 omits its conserved ending phenylalanine or tryptophan, so a read error is the likely source. This chain uses TRBV3-1 with TRBJ2-1, with TRBD2 matching 10 bases. The V gene's germline CDR1 is LGHDT and CDR2 YNNKEL (reference sequence). Trimming at V came to 4 bases and at J to 0 bases, leaving 12 bases not matched to a gene. This CDR3 contains 19 residues. The CDR3 is CASSPRRQASGSSYNEQFY. Written as DNA, the CDR3 is TGTGCCAGCAGCCCCCGCCGTCAGGCTAGCGGGAGCTCCTACAATGAGCAGTTCTAC.

This chain links TRBV9 with TRBJ2-3; D may be TRBD1 (6 bases). Trimming left V 2 bases short and J 0 bases short, with 13 bases between. Germline-derived CDR1 and CDR2 are SGDLS and YYNGEE. The CDR3 contains 16 residues. CDR3 residues: CASSVGTLVSTDTQYF. The CDR3, as DNA: TGTGCCAGCAGCGTTGGGACACTCGTTAGCACAGATACGCAGTATTTT.

This clonotype has a handful of counts. The chain has TRBV10-3 and TRBJ2-7; 7 positions match TRBD1. The CDR3 is made up of 15 amino acids. Trimming at V came to 4 bases and at J to 0 bases, leaving 6 bases not matched to a gene. Germline loops: CDR1 ENHRY, CDR2 SYGVKD. The CDR3 region has the DNA TGTGCCATCAGTGGACAGGGCACCAGCTCCTACGAGCAGTACTTC. The encoded protein is CAISGQGTSSYEQYF.

This clonotype came up many times. The rearrangement joins TRBV12-3 or TRBV12-4 to TRBJ2-3; D is unclear. CDR3 length equals 16 residues. V lost 5 bases and J lost 0, with 15 bases in between. The CDR3 region is CASSRPVSASTDTQYF. The CDR3 DNA sequence: TGTGCCAGCAGTCGACCGGTATCGGCAAGCACAGATACGCAGTATTTT.

Of note for this clonotype: A read error may explain this, as a much larger clone is one base away. The genes are TRBV9 and TRBJ2-7; D might be TRBD2 (6 bases). Germline assignment: CDR1 SGDLS and CDR2 YYNGEE. With 0 bases removed from V and 3 bases from J, the gap between germline ends came to 16 bases. The CDR3 totals 16 residues. The CDR3 spells CASSVGVGRGNYEQYF. The DNA for the CDR3 is TGTGCCAGCAGCGTAGGGGTCGGGAGAGGTAACTACGAGCAGTACTTC.

This clonotype has at least ten counts. V and J are TRBV5-1 and TRBJ2-6; 9 nucleotides line up with TRBD2. J lost 0 bases, V lost 4 bases, and 8 bases had no gene match. In germline, CDR1 is SGHRS, CDR2 YFSETQ. The CDR3 runs 18 residues. This chain's CDR3 is CASSPVPSGISGANVLTF. The CDR3 DNA is TGCGCCAGCAGCCCGGTTCCTAGCGGGATCTCTGGGGCCAACGTCCTGACTTTC.

This clonotype has a count of ten or more. The V gene is TRBV29-1, the J gene TRBJ2-7; D ambiguous. The CDR3 covers 14 residues. Germline-derived CDR1 and CDR2 are SQVTM and ANQGSEA. V was clipped by 0 bases and J by 1 base, with 10 bases between them. The CDR3 loop reads CSVEDTNGSYEQYF. CDR3 nucleotide sequence: TGCAGCGTTGAAGATACGAACGGTTCCTACGAGCAGTACTTC.

This clonotype was recorded at least ten times. The chain combines TRBV12-3 or TRBV12-4 with TRBJ2-6, with D possibly matching TRBD1 (6 bases). V shed 3 bases and J shed 0 bases, with 9 bases lying between them. CDR3 length: 16 residues. Here the CDR3 reads CASSFGDNSGANVLTF. CDR3 sequence (DNA): TGTGCCAGCAGTTTTGGGGACAACTCTGGGGCCAACGTCCTGACTTTC.

This clonotype was observed many times. The chain combines TRBV29-1 with TRBJ1-3; maybe TRBD1 (6 bases). The CDR3 is made up of 13 amino acids. The V gene lost 4 bases and the J gene lost 2 bases, with 9 bases spanning the gap. Germline V CDR1 and CDR2: SQVTM, ANQGSEA. The CDR3 loop is CSVAGAPGNTIYF. The CDR3 nucleotides are TGCAGCGTTGCAGGGGCCCCTGGAAACACCATATATTTT.

This clonotype was seen more than once but under ten times. This rearrangement joins TRBV25-1 to TRBJ2-7; 9 positions agree with TRBD1. The germline gives CDR1 MGHDK, CDR2 SYGVNS. The CDR3 length is 12 residues. Trimming at V came to 8 bases and at J to 3 bases, leaving 2 bases not matched to a gene. As DNA, the CDR3 is TGTGCCAGCGTGACAGGGGGCTACGAGCAGTACTTC. This encodes CASVTGGYEQYF.

This clonotype was seen ten or more times. The chain joins TRBV6-1 to TRBJ1-6, with D hard to call. CDR1 MNHNS and CDR2 SASEGT come from the germline V gene. Trimming left V 4 bases short and J 6 bases short, with 7 bases between. The CDR3 is made up of 13 amino acids. DNA of the CDR3: TGTGCCAGCAGTGTGGAGGTTAATTCACCCCTCCACTTT. Protein product: CASSVEVNSPLHF.

V gene TRBV12-3 or TRBV12-4 combines with J gene TRBJ1-6; D not certain. This CDR3 has 12 amino acids. Deletions cut 6 bases from V and 8 bases from J, with 8 bases between. This CDR3 is CASSRVDSPLHF. The CDR3 nucleotides read TGTGCCAGCAGCCGAGTTGATTCACCCCTCCACTTT.

This clonotype has at least ten counts. The chain is built from TRBV4-3 and TRBJ2-7; 12 bases are a match to TRBD2. J gave up 4 bases and V 4 bases, and 5 bases lay outside the gene matches. The CDR3 length is 15 residues. Germline CDR1 and CDR2: LGHNA and YSLEER. The CDR3, as DNA: TGCGCCAGCAGCCTCACGACTAGCGGGGGATACGAGCAGTACTTC. Its translation: CASSLTTSGGYEQYF.

This clonotype was seen only a few times. The chain links TRBV7-2 to TRBJ2-5; TRBD2 matches at 7 bases. Germline loops: CDR1 SGHTA, CDR2 FQGNSA. The CDR3 is 15 amino acids. Germline trimming cut 4 bases from V and 5 bases from J; bases unmatched to any gene: 10. The CDR3 region has the DNA TGTGCCAGCAGCTCCATGAAACTAGCGATGGAGACCCAGTACTTC. Residues: CASSSMKLAMETQYF.

This clonotype was picked up a small number of times. The V gene is TRBV28, the J gene TRBJ2-1; 10 bases align to TRBD2. J gave up 13 bases and V 4 bases, and 7 bases lay outside the gene matches. The germline V gene encodes CDR1 MDHEN and CDR2 SYDVKM. The CDR3 has 13 amino acids. DNA of the CDR3: TGTGCCAGCAGTTCCACTCGGACTAGCGGACAGTTCTTC. Residues: CASSSTRTSGQFF.

This clonotype was seen many times. The chain is built from TRBV12-5 and TRBJ2-3, with 9 bases fitting TRBD2. The CDR3 is 13 amino acids. Per germline, CDR1 LGHNT and CDR2 FRNRAP. V shed 6 bases and J 6 bases; nucleotides not matched to a gene: 4. Written as DNA, the CDR3 is TGTGCTAGTGGGGCGAGCGGGAGGGATACGCAGTATTTT. It yields the protein CASGASGRDTQYF.

This clonotype came up many times. V and J are TRBV5-1 and TRBJ2-5; D tentatively reads TRBD1 or TRBD2 (5 bases each). This CDR3 region has 15 residues. V lost 0 bases and J lost 0, with 9 bases in between. The germline CDR1 and CDR2 sequences are SGHRS and YFSETQ. CDR3 DNA: TGCGCCAGCAGCTTGGCCGTGGGACACCAAGAGACCCAGTACTTC. The encoded protein is CASSLAVGHQETQYF.

V gene TRBV5-1 combines with J gene TRBJ1-4; 8 nucleotides line up with TRBD1. CDR1 is SGHRS, CDR2 YFSETQ, per germline. This CDR3 is built from 15 residues. V trimming: 4 bases; J trimming: 5 bases; junction bases outside the gene matches: 7. The DNA for the CDR3 is TGCGCCAGCAGCCCGAGGACAGGGCCGAATGAAAAACTGTTTTTT. Its protein product is CASSPRTGPNEKLFF. Together with reference TRBV5-1 and TRBJ1-4, the CDR3 gives the full variable domain: KAGVTQTPRYLIKTRGQQVTLSCSPISGHRSVSWYQQTPGQGLQFLFEYFSETQRNKGNFPGRFSGRQFSNSRSEMNVSTLELGDSALYLCASSPRTGPNEKLFFGSGTQLSVL.

CDR3 in amino acids: CASGPPGPGALHF. The CDR3 region has the DNA TGTGCTAGTGGCCCACCGGGACCCGGGGCCCTCCACTTT. This sequence joins TRBV12-5 and TRBJ1-6, with a possible D match to TRBD1 (5 bases). Per the germline V gene, CDR1 is LGHNT and CDR2 is FRNRAP. V dropped 6 bases and J dropped 14 bases, with 17 bases sitting between them. This CDR3 is 13 amino acids long.